This T cell receptor beta chain was captured in a study of cytomegalovirus exposure and HLA in healthy donors. This PCR relied on a set of 60 Vbeta primers and 13 Jbeta primers. Some clones are missing from TCRdb's copy, which holds only in-frame ones; the method was immunoSEQ multiplex PCR. The sample includes around 130,000 clones, 74% of them seen just once. On this clone itself: Its antigen remains unidentified.

The study, taken as a whole, reports: Reports described diagnosis of cytomegalovirus status by the classifier as highly specific and sensitive. The analysis excluded some indistinguishable V segments, including TRBV6-2 and TRBV6-3.

The CDR3 has 15 residues. Unmatched junction bases numbered 10, after V lost 5 bases and J lost 4 bases. CDR1 MNHEY and CDR2 SMNVEV come from the germline V gene (reference sequence). The receptor's source is a middle-aged man in good health and CMV-seropositive. The sequencing sample was made of PBMCs. This chain joins TRBV27 and TRBJ1-1; 7 bases match TRBD1. The CDR3 coding sequence is TGTGCCAGCAGTCAGTCAGGGGGGCGGGGCACTGAAGCTTTCTTT. Residues: CASSQSGGRGTEAFF.